These 3 T cell receptor beta chains were sequenced from one sample in a study of blood T cells in healthy people across ages. A sample-barcoded 5' primer and a J-beta primer mix were used in a second PCR of roughly 6 to 11 cycles. MiXCR, run by TCRdb on the 5' RACE reads, gives a single entry per CDR3 protein. This sample has 650,000 to 700,000 distinct CDR3 sequences, with 52% found just once. The sequenced sample consisted of blood. All receptors derive from a woman older than 75 in good health.

On this clonotype itself: A junction boundary mismatches the germline segment, possibly from a read error. CDR3 nucleotides: TGTGCCACCAGTGATCCGGGACAGGGACGCTACAATGAGCGGTTCTTC. Amino acids: CATSDPGQGRYNERFF. This chain joins TRBV24-1 and TRBJ2-1, with TRBD1 matching over 9 bases. There are 16 residues in the CDR3. Germline CDR1 is KGHDR and CDR2 is SFDVKD.

This clonotype came up many times. The rearrangement joins TRBV7-2 to TRBJ2-5; D unresolved. The CDR3 has 12 amino acids. The germline gives CDR1 SGHTA, CDR2 FQGNSA. Trimming shortened V by 3 bases and J by 1 base, and 3 bases separated the two germline ends. CDR3 in amino acids: CASSFFQETQYF. The DNA for the CDR3 is TGTGCCAGCAGCTTTTTCCAAGAGACCCAGTACTTC.

V gene TRBV7-2 combines with J gene TRBJ2-6; D not certain. V was clipped by 1 base and J by 0 bases, with 7 bases between them. The CDR3 is made up of 16 amino acids. CDR1 is SGHTA and CDR2 is FQGNSA in the germline V gene. For the CDR3, the DNA is TGTGCCAGCAGCTTAGGTTCGCCCTCTGGGGCCAACGTCCTGACTTTC. It yields the protein CASSLGSPSGANVLTF. The variable domain in full, with the rest retrieved from reference TRBV7-2 and TRBJ2-6, is GAGVSQSPSNKVTEKGKDVELRCDPISGHTALYWYRQSLGQGLEFLIYFQGNSAPDKSGLPSDRFSAERTGGSVSTLTIQRTQQEDSAVYLCASSLGSPSGANVLTFGAGSRLTVL.